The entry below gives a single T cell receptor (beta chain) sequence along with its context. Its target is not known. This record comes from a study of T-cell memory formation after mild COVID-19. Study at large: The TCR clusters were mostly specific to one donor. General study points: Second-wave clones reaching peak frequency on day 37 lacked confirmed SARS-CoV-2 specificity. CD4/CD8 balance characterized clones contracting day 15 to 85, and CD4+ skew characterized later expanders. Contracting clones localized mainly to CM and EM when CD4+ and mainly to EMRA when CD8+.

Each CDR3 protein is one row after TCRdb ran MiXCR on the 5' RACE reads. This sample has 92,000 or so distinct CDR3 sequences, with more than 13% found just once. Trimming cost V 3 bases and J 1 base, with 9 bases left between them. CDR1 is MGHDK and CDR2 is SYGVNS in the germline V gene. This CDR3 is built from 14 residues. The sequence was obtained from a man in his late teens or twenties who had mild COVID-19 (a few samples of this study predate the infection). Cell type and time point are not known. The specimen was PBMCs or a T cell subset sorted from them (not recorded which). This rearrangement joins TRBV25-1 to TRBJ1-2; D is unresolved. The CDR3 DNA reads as TGTGCCAGCAGTGAGCATGAGTTTAACTATGGCTACACCTTC. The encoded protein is CASSEHEFNYGYTF.